The clone carrying this T cell receptor (beta chain) was seen a few times. The second PCR ran roughly 6 to 11 cycles with a sample-barcoded 5' primer and J-beta primers. A single record per CDR3 protein comes from TCRdb applying MiXCR to the 5' RACE reads. This repertoire shows fewer than 950,000 distinct CDR3 sequences, about 36% found once; its top ten account for 10% to 15%. The total RNA that was extracted per sample amounted to at least 5 micrograms. These data come from a study of blood T cells in healthy people across ages. The germline V gene has CDR1 MNHEY and CDR2 SVGAGI. Trimming took off 5 bases at V and 5 bases at J, with 10 bases between the two ends. The CDR3 is 14 amino acids.

The J gene is TRBJ1-6, the V gene TRBV6-5; D is unclear. The clonotype originates from a man aged 18 to 29 in good health. Sequenced material: blood. CDR3 nucleotide sequence: TGTGCCAGCAGTCCTCGCACCAATAATTCACCCCTCCACTTT. As protein: CASSPRTNNSPLHF.